One and the same sample provided the 3 T cell receptor beta chains below, sequenced in a study of prognosis after radiotherapy for stage I lung cancer. Amplification of TCR beta CDR3 from genomic DNA used two-round multiplex PCR. Amplification in first-round PCR relied on primers specific to each TRBV and TRBJ gene. TCRdb re-called the multiplex PCR reads through MiXCR, storing one row per CDR3 protein. Here the sample spans about 35,000 distinct CDR3 sequences, 32% being singletons. Sequenced material: PBMCs, taken before or after stereotactic body radiation therapy (not recorded which). These receptors came from a donor over 45 with non-small cell lung cancer.

This clonotype was seen repeatedly, ten times or more. The chain has TRBV6-1 and TRBJ2-7; 10 nucleotides line up with TRBD1. The trim removed 5 bases at V and 3 bases at J, leaving 10 bases unmatched. This CDR3 is 16 amino acids long. The germline gives CDR1 MNHNS, CDR2 SASEGT. CDR3 sequence reads: CASSSGDRGTLYEQYF. The CDR3 DNA reads TGTGCCAGCAGTAGCGGGGACAGGGGAACCCTCTACGAGCAGTACTTC.

This clonotype was counted ten times or more. The chain recombines TRBV20-1 with TRBJ2-6; the D gene is possibly TRBD1 (6 bases). Germline loops: CDR1 DFQATT, CDR2 SNEGSKA (reference sequence). V lost 5 bases, J lost 0 bases, and 11 bases lay in between. CDR3 length: 15 amino acids. CDR3 sequence reads: CSARQVSSGANVLTF. CDR3 nucleotides: TGCAGTGCTCGACAGGTTAGCTCTGGGGCCAACGTCCTGACTTTC.

The sample holds many counts of this clonotype. The chain recombines TRBV11-2 with TRBJ2-2, with 7 nucleotides matching TRBD1. Germline-derived CDR1 and CDR2 are SGHAT and FQNNGV. J gave up 0 bases and V 5 bases, and 6 bases lay outside the gene matches. This CDR3 comprises 16 residues. The CDR3 region has the DNA TGTGCCAGCAGCGAAAGAAGGGGGCCGAACACCGGGGAGCTGTTTTTT. The encoded protein is CASSERRGPNTGELFF. The whole variable domain, remainder taken from reference TRBV11-2 and TRBJ2-2, is EAGVAQSPRYKIIEKRQSVAFWCNPISGHATLYWYQQILGQGPKLLIQFQNNGVVDDSQLPKDRFSAERLKGVDSTLKIQPAKLEDSAVYLCASSERRGPNTGELFFGEGSRLTVL.